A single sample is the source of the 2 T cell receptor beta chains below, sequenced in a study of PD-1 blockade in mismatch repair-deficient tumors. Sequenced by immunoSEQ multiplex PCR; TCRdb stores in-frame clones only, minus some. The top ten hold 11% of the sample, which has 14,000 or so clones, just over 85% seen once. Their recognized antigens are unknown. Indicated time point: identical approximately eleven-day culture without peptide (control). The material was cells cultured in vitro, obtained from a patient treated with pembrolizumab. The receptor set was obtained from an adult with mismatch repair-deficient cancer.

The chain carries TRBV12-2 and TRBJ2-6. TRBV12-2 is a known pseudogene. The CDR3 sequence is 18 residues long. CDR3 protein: CASRLAPSQESGANVLTF. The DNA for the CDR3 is TGTGCAAGTCGCTTAGCGCCAAGCCAGGAGTCTGGGGCCAACGTCCTGACTTTC.

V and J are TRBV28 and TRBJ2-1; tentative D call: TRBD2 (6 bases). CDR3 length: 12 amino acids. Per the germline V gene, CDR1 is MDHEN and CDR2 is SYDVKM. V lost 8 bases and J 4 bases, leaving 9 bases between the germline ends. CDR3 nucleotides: TGTGCCAGCGGCGGGAATTACAATGAGCAGTTCTTC. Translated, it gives CASGGNYNEQFF.